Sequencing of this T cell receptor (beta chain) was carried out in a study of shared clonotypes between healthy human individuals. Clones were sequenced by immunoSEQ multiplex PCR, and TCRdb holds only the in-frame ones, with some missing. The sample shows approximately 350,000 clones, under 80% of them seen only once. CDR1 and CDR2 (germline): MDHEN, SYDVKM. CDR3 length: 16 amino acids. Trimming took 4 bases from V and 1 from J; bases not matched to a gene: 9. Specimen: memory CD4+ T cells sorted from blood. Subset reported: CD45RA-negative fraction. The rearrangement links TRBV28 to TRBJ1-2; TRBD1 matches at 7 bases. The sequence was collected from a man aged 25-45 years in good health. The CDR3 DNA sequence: TGTGCCAGCAGTTCAGGGGGGGTTGAGGGTAACTATGGCTACACCTTC. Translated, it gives CASSSGGVEGNYGYTF.